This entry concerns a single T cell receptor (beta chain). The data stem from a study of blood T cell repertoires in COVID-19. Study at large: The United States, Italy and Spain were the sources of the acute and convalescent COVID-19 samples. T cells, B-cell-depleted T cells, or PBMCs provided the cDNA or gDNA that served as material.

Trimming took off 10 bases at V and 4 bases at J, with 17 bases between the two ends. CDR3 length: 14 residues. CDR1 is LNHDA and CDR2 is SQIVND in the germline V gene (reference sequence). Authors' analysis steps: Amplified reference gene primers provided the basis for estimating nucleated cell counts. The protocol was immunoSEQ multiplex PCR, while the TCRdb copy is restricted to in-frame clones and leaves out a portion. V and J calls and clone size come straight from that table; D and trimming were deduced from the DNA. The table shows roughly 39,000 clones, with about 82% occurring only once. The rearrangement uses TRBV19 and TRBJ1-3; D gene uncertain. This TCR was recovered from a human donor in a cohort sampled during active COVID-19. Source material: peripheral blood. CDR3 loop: CATKDLGGGNTIYF. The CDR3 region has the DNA TGTGCCACCAAGGACTTGGGTGGCGGAAACACCATATATTTT.